One and the same sample provided the 10 T cell receptor beta chains below, sequenced in a study of control samples from healthy donors and cancer patients. Measured with immunoSEQ multiplex PCR; TCRdb has only the in-frame clones, and not every one. Of 50,000 to 65,000 clones in the sample, around 90% were seen once. Sequencing was carried out using PBMCs. These receptors all stem from a man younger than 45 with colorectal cancer.

This rearrangement joins TRBV5-1 to TRBJ1-2; weak D call: TRBD1 (5 bases). Germline CDR1 is SGHRS and CDR2 is YFSETQ. The CDR3 consists of 16 residues. With 3 bases removed from V and 4 bases from J, the gap between germline ends came to 19 bases. CDR3 sequence: CASSSSGAGPAYGYTF. In DNA form, the CDR3 reads TGCGCCAGCAGCTCGTCCGGGGCCGGCCCCGCCTATGGCTACACCTTC.

A single count supports this clone. The chain links TRBV5-6 to TRBJ2-6; D is undetermined. This CDR3 is built from 16 residues. Deletions cut 2 bases from V and 0 bases from J, with 9 bases between. Germline lookup yields CDR1 SGHDT and CDR2 YYEEEE. CDR3: CASSFALYSGANVLTF. The CDR3 DNA reads TGTGCCAGCAGCTTCGCTCTATACTCTGGGGCCAACGTCCTGACTTTC.

There are a few counts of this clone. The chain couples TRBV5-1 to TRBJ1-4; the D is unclear. Deletions cut 4 bases from V and 0 bases from J, with 10 bases between. This CDR3 is 15 amino acids long. CDR1 is SGHRS, CDR2 YFSETQ, per germline. CDR3: CASSPDTSTNEKLFF. The CDR3 nucleotides are TGCGCCAGCAGCCCAGACACCTCAACTAATGAAAAACTGTTTTTT.

The chain links TRBV19 to TRBJ1-5; D may be TRBD1 (5 bases). V lost 4 bases and J 2 bases, leaving 12 bases between the germline ends. Per germline, CDR1 LNHDA and CDR2 SQIVND (reference sequence). This CDR3 spans 15 amino acids. CDR3 region: CASSSGGGGNQPQHF. CDR3 DNA: TGTGCCAGTAGTAGTGGGGGAGGGGGCAATCAGCCCCAGCATTTT.

The chain has TRBV7-9 and TRBJ1-4, with D possibly being TRBD1 (6 bases). The CDR3 has 12 residues. Trimming pared 5 bases from V and 8 bases from J, leaving 9 bases between. From germline, CDR1 is SEHNR and CDR2 FQNEAQ (reference sequence). The CDR3 here is CASSPDSEKLFF. The CDR3 bases are TGTGCCAGCAGCCCGGACAGCGAAAAACTGTTTTTT.

The chain links TRBV21-1 to TRBJ1-1; the table assigns TRBD1, which was not confirmed against the DNA. TRBV21-1 is a documented pseudogene. This CDR3 spans 13 amino acids. The DNA for the CDR3 is TGTGCCAGCAGCAAGGGCGAGAACACTGAAGCTTTCTTT. Residues: CASSKGENTEAFF.

The gene calls are TRBV7-9 and TRBJ2-7; the D is unclear. The germline V gene has CDR1 SEHNR and CDR2 FQNEAQ (reference sequence). V was cut by 5 bases and J by 5 bases, with 22 bases left in between. This CDR3 has 16 amino acids. CDR3 region: CASSQPLGSLRDEQYF. The CDR3 nucleotides are TGTGCCAGCAGCCAACCTTTAGGGTCTCTTCGCGACGAGCAGTACTTC.

The V and J genes are TRBV4-3 and TRBJ2-7, with a tentative D call TRBD1 (6 bases). Germline V gene lookup returns CDR1 LGHNA and CDR2 YSLEER. Trimming pared 0 bases from V and 3 bases from J, leaving 12 bases between. CDR3 size: 15 residues. DNA for the CDR3: TGCGCCAGCAGCCAAGAGAACAGGGTCTACTACGAGCAGTACTTC. It translates to CASSQENRVYYEQYF.

The chain is built from TRBV30 and TRBJ1-2; D gene ambiguous. Per germline, CDR1 GTSNPN and CDR2 SVGIG (reference sequence). Trimming took off 0 bases at V and 4 bases at J, with 15 bases between the two ends. This CDR3 contains 15 residues. This chain's CDR3 is CAWSVHGRIFYGYTF. In DNA form, the CDR3 reads TGTGCCTGGAGTGTACACGGCAGGATCTTCTATGGCTACACCTTC.

This chain links TRBV3-1 (or the pseudogene TRBV3-2) with TRBJ2-1, with TRBD2 matching 8 bases. Germline lookup yields CDR1 LGHDT and CDR2 YNNKEL (reference sequence). Losses at the gene ends were 1 base for V and 6 bases for J; bases not matched to a gene: 14. This CDR3 comprises 18 residues. CDR3 DNA: TGTGCCAGCAGCCAAGTTTCCCCAGCGGGGGCCACGGTCAATGAGCAGTTCTTC. It yields the protein CASSQVSPAGATVNEQFF.